This TCR beta chain was identified in a study of T cell responses to AZD1222 COVID-19 vaccine. Whole-study findings and limits: Spike-wide coverage was observed for vaccine-associated CD4 TCRs, with dominant responses at 160-218 and 743-854. White British donors predominated, females outnumbered males, and clonal diversity was possibly underestimated.

Using immunoSEQ multiplex PCR, the repertoire was profiled, and TCRdb retains in-frame clones only, with some absent. The table shows roughly 99,000 clones, with roughly 85% occurring only once. Only a few counts were recorded for this clone. Its specificity is unknown. The CDR3 is 15 residues long. Per germline, CDR1 ENHRY and CDR2 SYGVKD. Sequencing was performed on peripheral blood, taken 28 days after the second AZD1222 dose. V usage is TRBV10-3 and J usage is TRBJ2-1; the D gene could be TRBD1 or TRBD2 (6 bases each). This TCR was sampled from an adult who received the AZD1222 COVID-19 vaccine. The CDR3 spells CATKWSQRGDNEQFF. As DNA, the CDR3 is TGTGCAACCAAGTGGTCACAGAGGGGGGACAATGAGCAGTTCTTC.